The entry below describes one T cell receptor (beta chain). These data are taken from a study of patients and donors after allogeneic stem cell transplantation. The CDR3 sequence is 11 residues long. The germline V gene has CDR1 SNHLY and CDR2 FYNNEI. Trimming cost V 8 bases and J 3 bases, with 8 bases left between them. TCRdb re-called the RT-PCR reads through MiXCR, storing one row per CDR3 protein. Here the sample spans 800,000 to 1,000,000 distinct CDR3 sequences, more than 15% being singletons. The chain employs TRBV2 and TRBJ2-7, with no clear D. The specimen sequenced was blood, either unsorted or a sorted T cell fraction (not recorded which). This TCR came from a human donor who was either an allogeneic HSCT recipient or a stem cell or donor lymphocyte infusion donor (not recorded which). It is not recorded whose cells these are; they may come from a transplant donor. The CDR3, as DNA: TGTGCCAGCTTGGGCAACTACGAGCAGTACTTC. Translated, it gives CASLGNYEQYF.